Detailed here is one TCR beta chain. These data originate in a study of blood T cell repertoires in COVID-19. Original methodology: Reference gene primer amplification gave nucleated cell count estimates. The protocol was immunoSEQ multiplex PCR, while the TCRdb copy is restricted to in-frame clones and leaves out a portion. V, J and clone size were drawn from that table, and D and trimming were deduced from the DNA. The sample records 150,000 or so clones, about 80% being singletons. The trim removed 0 bases at V and 3 bases at J, leaving 4 bases unmatched. Per germline, CDR1 SGDLS and CDR2 YYNGEE. CDR3 length equals 16 residues.

The source of this sequence is a woman at least 80 years old with acute or convalescent COVID-19. This chain connects TRBV9 to TRBJ2-1; 9 positions agree with TRBD2. Sequencing input: peripheral blood. The CDR3 nucleotides are TGTGCCAGCAGCGTAGCTTATAGCGGGAGCTACAATGAGCAGTTCTTC. It is translated as CASSVAYSGSYNEQFF.